This entry concerns a single T cell receptor beta chain. Sequencing was designed to attain a depth spanning 1 in 200,000 to 1 in 1 million T cells. Profiling relied on immunoSEQ multiplex PCR, and the TCRdb table lists in-frame clones only, not all of them. The table has around 310,000 clones, about 80% seen once. These data belong to a study of cytotoxic CD8 clonotypes in ibrutinib-treated CLL. The CDR3 runs 17 residues. The V and J ends lost 1 base and 6 bases, in that order; junction bases with no gene match: 9. CDR1 and CDR2 (germline): KGHSH, LQKENI. The specimen was PBMCs, collected before ibrutinib treatment. The origin of this receptor is a human donor with chronic lymphocytic leukemia. The chain combines TRBV18 with TRBJ2-7, with 13 positions matching TRBD2. The DNA for the CDR3 is TGTGCCAGCTCACCACGAACTAGCGGGAGGGCCTATCCCGAGCAGTACTTC. Encoded protein: CASSPRTSGRAYPEQYF.